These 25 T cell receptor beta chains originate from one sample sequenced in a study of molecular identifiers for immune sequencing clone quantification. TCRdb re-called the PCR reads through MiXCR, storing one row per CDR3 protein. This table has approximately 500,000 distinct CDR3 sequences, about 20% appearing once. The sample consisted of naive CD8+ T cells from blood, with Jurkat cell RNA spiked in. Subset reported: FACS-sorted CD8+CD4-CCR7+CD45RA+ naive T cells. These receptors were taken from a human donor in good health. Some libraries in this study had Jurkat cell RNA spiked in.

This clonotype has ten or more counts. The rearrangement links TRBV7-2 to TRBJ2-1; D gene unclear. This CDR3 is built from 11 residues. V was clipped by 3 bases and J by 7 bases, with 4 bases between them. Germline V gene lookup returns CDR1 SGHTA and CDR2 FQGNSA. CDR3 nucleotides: TGTGCCAGCAGCTTTTCAAATGAGCAGTTCTTC. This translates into CASSFSNEQFF.

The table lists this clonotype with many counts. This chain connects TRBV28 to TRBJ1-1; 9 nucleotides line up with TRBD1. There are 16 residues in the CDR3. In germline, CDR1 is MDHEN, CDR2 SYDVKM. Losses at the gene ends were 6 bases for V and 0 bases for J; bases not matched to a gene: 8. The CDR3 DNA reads TGTGCCAGCAGGACACGACAGGGGGACCTGAACACTGAAGCTTTCTTT. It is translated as CASRTRQGDLNTEAFF.

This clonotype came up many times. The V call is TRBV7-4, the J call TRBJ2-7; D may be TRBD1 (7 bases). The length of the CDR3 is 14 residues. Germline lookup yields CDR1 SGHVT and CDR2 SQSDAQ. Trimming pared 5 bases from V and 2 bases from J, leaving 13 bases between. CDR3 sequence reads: CASSPRDSTYEQYF. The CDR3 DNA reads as TGTGCCAGCAGCCCGCGGGACAGCACCTACGAGCAGTACTTC. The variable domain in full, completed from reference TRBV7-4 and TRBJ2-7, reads GAGVSQSPRYKVAKRGRDVALRCDSISGHVTLYWYRQTLGQGSEVLTYSQSDAQRDKSGRPSGRFSAERPERSVSTLKIQRTEQGDSAVYLCASSPRDSTYEQYFGPGTRLTVT.

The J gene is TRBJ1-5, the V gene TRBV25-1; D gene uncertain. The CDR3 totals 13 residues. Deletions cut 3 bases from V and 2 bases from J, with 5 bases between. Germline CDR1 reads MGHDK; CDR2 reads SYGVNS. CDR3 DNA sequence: TGTGCCAGCAGTGATTGGGGCAATCAGCCCCAGCATTTT. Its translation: CASSDWGNQPQHF.

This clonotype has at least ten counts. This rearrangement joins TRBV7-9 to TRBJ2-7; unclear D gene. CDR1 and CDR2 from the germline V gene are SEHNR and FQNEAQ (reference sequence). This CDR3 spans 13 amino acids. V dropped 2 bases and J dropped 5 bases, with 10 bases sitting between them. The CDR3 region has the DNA TGTGCCAGCAGCTTATACCCTGGCGACGAGCAGTACTTC. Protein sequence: CASSLYPGDEQYF.

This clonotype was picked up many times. CDR3 sequence reads: CASSHGTFSGNTIYF. The DNA of the CDR3 is TGTGCCAGCAGTCACGGGACTTTCTCTGGAAACACCATATATTTT. This chain connects TRBV6-6 to TRBJ1-3, with a tentative D call TRBD1 (5 bases). Germline V gene lookup returns CDR1 MNHNY and CDR2 SVGAGI (reference sequence). This CDR3 is built from 15 residues. V was shortened by 5 bases and J by 0 bases, with 11 bases between the two germline ends.

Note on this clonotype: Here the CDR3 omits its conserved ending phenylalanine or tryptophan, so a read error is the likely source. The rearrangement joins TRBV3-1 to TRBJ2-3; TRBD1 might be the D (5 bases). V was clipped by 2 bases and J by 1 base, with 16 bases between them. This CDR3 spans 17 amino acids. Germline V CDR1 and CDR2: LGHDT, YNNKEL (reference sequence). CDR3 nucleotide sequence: TGTGCCAGCAGCCAATCTCCCAGGGTTCTCGGCACAGATACGCAGTATTCT. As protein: CASSQSPRVLGTDTQYS.

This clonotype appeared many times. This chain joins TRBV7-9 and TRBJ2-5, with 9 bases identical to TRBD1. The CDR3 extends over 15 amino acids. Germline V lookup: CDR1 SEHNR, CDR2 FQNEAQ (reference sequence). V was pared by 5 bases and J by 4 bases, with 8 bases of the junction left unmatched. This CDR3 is CASSPTGGQGETQYF. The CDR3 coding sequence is TGTGCCAGCAGCCCAACAGGGGGCCAAGGAGAGACCCAGTACTTC.

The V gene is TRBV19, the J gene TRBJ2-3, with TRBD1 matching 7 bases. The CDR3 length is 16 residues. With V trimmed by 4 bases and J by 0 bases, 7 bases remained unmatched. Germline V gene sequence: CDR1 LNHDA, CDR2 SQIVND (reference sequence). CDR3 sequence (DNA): TGTGCCAGTAGTAGAGGACAGGACCCTAGCACAGATACGCAGTATTTT. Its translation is CASSRGQDPSTDTQYF.

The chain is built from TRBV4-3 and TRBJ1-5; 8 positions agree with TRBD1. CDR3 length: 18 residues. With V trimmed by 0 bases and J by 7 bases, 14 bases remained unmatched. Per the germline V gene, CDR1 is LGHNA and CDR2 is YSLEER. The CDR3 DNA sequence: TGCGCCAGCAGCCAAGAAGTGGGGGGGGGACAGGTCAGGCAGCCCCAGCATTTT. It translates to CASSQEVGGGQVRQPQHF.

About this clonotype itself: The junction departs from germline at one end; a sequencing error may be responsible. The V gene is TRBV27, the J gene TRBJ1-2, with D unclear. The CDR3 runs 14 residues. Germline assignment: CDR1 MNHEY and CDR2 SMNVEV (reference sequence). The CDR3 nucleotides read TGTGCCAGCAGTTTATCCGCCCGGTTCTATGACTACACCTTC. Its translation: CASSLSARFYDYTF.

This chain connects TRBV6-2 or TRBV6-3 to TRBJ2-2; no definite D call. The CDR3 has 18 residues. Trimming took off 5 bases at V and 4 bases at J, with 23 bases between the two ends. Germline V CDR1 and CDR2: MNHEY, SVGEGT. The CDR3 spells CASSHPGQAFAPTGELFF. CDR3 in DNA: TGTGCCAGCAGTCACCCTGGGCAGGCCTTCGCCCCCACCGGGGAGCTGTTTTTT.

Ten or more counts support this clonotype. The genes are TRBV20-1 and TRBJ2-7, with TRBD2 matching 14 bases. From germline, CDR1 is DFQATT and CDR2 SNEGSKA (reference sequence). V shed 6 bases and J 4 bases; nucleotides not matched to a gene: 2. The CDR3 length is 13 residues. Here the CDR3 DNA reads TGCAGTGCCGGGACTAGCGGGAGTTACGAGCAGTACTTC. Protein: CSAGTSGSYEQYF.

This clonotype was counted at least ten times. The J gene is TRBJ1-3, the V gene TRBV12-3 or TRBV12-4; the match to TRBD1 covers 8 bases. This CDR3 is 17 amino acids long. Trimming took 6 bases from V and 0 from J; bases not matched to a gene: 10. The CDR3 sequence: CASRPDRGKSSGNTIYF. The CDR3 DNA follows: TGTGCCAGCAGACCCGACAGGGGAAAAAGCTCTGGAAACACCATATATTTT.

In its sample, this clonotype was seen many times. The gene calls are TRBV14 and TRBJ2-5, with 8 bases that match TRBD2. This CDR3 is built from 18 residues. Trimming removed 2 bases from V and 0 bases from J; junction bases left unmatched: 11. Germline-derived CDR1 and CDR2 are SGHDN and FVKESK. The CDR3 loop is CASSQINLPGGYQETQYF. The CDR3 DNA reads TGTGCCAGCAGCCAAATAAATTTACCGGGAGGGTACCAAGAGACCCAGTACTTC.

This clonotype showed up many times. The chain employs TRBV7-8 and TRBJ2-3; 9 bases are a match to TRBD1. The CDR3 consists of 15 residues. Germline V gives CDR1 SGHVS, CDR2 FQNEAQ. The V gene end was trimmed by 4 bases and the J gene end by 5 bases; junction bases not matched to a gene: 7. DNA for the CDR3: TGTGCCAGCAGCTACTGGACAGGGGAGGGAGATACGCAGTATTTT. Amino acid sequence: CASSYWTGEGDTQYF. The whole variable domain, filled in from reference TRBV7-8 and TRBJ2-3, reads GAGVSQSPRYKVAKRGQDVALRCDPISGHVSLFWYQQALGQGPEFLTYFQNEAQLDKSGLPSDRFFAERPEGSVSTLKIQRTQQEDSAVYLCASSYWTGEGDTQYFGPGTRLTVL.

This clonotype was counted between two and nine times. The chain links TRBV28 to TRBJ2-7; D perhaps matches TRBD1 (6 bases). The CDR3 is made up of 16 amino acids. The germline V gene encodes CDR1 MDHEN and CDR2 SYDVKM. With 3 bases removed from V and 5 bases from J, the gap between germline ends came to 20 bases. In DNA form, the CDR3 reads TGTGCCAGCAGTTTCCCCTACCAGACAGGTTTCCACGAGCAGTACTTC. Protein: CASSFPYQTGFHEQYF.

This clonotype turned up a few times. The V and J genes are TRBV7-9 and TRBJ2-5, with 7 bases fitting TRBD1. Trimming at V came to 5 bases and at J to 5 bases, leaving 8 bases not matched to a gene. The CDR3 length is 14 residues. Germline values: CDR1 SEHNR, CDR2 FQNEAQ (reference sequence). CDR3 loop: CASSVGQPRETQYF. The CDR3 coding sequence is TGTGCCAGCAGCGTGGGACAGCCTCGGGAGACCCAGTACTTC.

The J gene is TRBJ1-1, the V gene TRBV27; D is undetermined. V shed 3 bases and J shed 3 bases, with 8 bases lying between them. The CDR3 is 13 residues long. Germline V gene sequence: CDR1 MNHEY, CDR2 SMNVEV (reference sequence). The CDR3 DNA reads TGTGCCAGCAGTTTGAAAGAATACACTGAAGCTTTCTTT. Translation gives CASSLKEYTEAFF.

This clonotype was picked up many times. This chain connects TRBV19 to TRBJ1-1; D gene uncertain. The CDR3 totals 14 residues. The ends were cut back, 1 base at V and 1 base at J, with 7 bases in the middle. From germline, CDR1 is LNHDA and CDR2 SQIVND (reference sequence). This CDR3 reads CASSIGGTNTEAFF. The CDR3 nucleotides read TGTGCCAGTAGTATAGGTGGTACGAACACTGAAGCTTTCTTT. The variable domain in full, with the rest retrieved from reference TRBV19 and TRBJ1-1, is DGGITQSPKYLFRKEGQNVTLSCEQNLNHDAMYWYRQDPGQGLRLIYYSQIVNDFQKGDIAEGYSVSREKKESFPLTVTSAQKNPTAFYLCASSIGGTNTEAFFGQGTRLTVV.

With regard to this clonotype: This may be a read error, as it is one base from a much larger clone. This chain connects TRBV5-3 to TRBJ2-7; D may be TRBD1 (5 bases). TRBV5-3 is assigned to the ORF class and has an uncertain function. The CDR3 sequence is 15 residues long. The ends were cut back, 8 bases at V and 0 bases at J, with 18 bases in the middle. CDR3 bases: TGTGCCAGCGGCTTGGAGACAGAGTACTCCTACGAGCAGTACTTC. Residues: CASGLETEYSYEQYF.

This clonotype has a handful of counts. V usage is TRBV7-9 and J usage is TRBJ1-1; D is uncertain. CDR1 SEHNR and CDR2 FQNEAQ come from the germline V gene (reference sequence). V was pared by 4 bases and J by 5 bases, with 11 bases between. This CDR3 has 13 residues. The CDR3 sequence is CASSSVLGTEAFF. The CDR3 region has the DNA TGTGCCAGCAGCTCGGTATTGGGGACTGAAGCTTTCTTT.

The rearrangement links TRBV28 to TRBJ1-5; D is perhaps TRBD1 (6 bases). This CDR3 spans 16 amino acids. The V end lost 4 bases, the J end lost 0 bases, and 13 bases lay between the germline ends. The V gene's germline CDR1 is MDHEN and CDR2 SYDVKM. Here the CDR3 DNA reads TGTGCCAGCAGTTCGGAACAGGGTCATAGCAATCAGCCCCAGCATTTT. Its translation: CASSSEQGHSNQPQHF.

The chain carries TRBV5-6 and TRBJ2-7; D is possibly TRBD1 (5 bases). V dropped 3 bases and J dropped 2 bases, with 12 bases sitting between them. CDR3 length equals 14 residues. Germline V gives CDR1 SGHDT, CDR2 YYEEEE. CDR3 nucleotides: TGTGCCAGCAGCTATAGACAGAATACCTACGAGCAGTACTTC. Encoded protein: CASSYRQNTYEQYF.

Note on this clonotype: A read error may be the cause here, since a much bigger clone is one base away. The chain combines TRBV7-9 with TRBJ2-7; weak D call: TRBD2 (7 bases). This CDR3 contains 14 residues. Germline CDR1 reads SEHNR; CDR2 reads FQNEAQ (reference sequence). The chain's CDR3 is CAGSLGGGFQEQYF. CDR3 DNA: TGTGCCGGCAGCTTAGGGGGGGGGTTCCAGGAGCAGTACTTC. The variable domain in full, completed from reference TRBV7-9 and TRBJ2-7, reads DTGVSQNPRHKITKRGQNVTFRCDPISEHNRLYWYRQTLGQGPEFLTYFQNEAQLEKSRLLSDRFSAERPKGSFSTLEIQRTEQGDSAMYLCAGSLGGGFQEQYFGPGTRLTVT.